The clone carrying this TCR beta chain was picked up a small number of times. Antigen unknown. Indicated treatment: roughly ten-day PBMC culture with coronavirus spike peptide pools or control peptides (ViraFEST assay). Scientists ran DNA taken from cultured CD4+ T cells through the Oncomine TCR Beta short-read assay for sequencing. It was cultured CD4+ T cells from which genomic DNA was extracted. TCRdb reprocessed the PCR reads with MiXCR, giving one entry per CDR3 protein. This table holds fewer than 15,000 distinct CDR3 sequences, roughly 58% found once. The V gene's germline CDR1 is MNHEY and CDR2 SVGAGI. With 0 bases removed from V and 4 bases from J, the gap between germline ends came to 8 bases. This CDR3 spans 14 amino acids. The data originate from a study of vaccination and CD4 T cells after COVID-19. As for the study in general: Nine convalescent cases were mild and one was severe, and all had been SARS-CoV-2 positive by nasal swab PCR. Treatment of control cultures consisted of a CEFX pool, an HIV-1 Nef pool, or no peptide.

Study results and limitations: Convalescent patients had a median around 86% of reactive clones appearing only post-vaccination.

The starting material was cultured CD4+ T cells from blood, obtained after SARS-CoV-2 vaccination. V usage is TRBV6-5 and J usage is TRBJ2-3; D perhaps matches TRBD2 (5 bases). The receptor was isolated from a human donor with COVID-19. As DNA, the CDR3 is TGTGCCAGCAGTTACTCAAAGGAGGCAGATACGCAGTATTTT. Amino acids: CASSYSKEADTQYF.